This T cell receptor beta chain stems from a study of blood T cell repertoires in COVID-19. For the study at large: Italy, Spain and the United States were the sources of the convalescent and acute COVID-19 samples. The analysed material was cDNA or gDNA that came from T cells, B-cell-depleted T cells, or PBMCs.

This CDR3 contains 13 residues. V was shortened by 2 bases and J by 3 bases, with 7 bases between the two germline ends. Germline CDR1 KGHSH, CDR2 LQKENI. In the source study's methods: The assay estimated nucleated cells by amplifying reference gene primers. Sequencing used immunoSEQ multiplex PCR; TCRdb keeps in-frame clones, though not all of them. That table furnishes V, J and clone size, whereas the DNA furnished D and trimming. The sample holds 90,000 or so clones; roughly 82% are singletons and the top ten take around a quarter. The origin of this receptor is a human donor in a cohort sampled during active COVID-19. Sequences were obtained from peripheral blood. The rearrangement joins TRBV18 to TRBJ1-2; D might be TRBD1 (5 bases). CDR3 nucleotide sequence: TGTGCCAGCTCACCAGGACACGACTATGGCTACACCTTC. Translating it yields CASSPGHDYGYTF.